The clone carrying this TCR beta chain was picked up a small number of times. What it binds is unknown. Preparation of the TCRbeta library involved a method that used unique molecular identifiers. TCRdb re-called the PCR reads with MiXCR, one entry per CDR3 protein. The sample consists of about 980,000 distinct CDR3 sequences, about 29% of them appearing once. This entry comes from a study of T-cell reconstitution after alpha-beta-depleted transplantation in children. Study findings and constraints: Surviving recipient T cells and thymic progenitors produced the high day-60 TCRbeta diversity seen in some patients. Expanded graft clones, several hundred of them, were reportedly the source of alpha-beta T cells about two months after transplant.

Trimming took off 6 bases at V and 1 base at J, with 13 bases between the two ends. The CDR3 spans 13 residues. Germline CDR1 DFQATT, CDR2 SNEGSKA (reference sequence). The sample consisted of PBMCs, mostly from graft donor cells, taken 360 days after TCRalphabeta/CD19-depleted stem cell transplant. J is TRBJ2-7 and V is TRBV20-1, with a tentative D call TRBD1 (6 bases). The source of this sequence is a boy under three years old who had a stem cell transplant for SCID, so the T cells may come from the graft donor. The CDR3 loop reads CSAGGHLSYEQYF. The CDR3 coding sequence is TGCAGTGCAGGGGGACATCTATCCTACGAGCAGTACTTC.